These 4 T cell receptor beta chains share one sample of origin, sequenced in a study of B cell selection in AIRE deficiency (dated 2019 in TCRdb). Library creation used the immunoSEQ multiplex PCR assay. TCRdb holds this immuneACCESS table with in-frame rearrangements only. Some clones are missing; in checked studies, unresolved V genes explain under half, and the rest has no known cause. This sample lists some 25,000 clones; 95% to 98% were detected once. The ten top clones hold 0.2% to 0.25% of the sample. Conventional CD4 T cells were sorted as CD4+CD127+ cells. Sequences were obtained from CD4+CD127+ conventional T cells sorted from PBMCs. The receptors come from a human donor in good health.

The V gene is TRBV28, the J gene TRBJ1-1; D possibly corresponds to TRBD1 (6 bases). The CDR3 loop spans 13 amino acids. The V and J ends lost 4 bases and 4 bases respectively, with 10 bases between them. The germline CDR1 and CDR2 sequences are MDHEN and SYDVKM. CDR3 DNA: TGTGCCAGCAGTTCTCAGGGGTTCACTGAAGCTTTCTTT. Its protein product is CASSSQGFTEAFF. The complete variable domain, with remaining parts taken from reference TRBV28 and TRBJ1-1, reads DVKVTQSSRYLVKRTGEKVFLECVQDMDHENMFWYRQDPGLGLRLIYFSYDVKMKEKGDIPEGYSVSREKKERFSLILESASTNQTSMYLCASSSQGFTEAFFGQGTRLTVV.

The CDR3 DNA follows: TGTGCCACCCGATTAGCTGGTGAGACCCAGTACTTC. This translates into CATRLAGETQYF. The chain recombines TRBV28 with TRBJ2-5; D unclear. The CDR3 extends over 12 amino acids. Trimming took 10 bases from V and 5 from J, leaving 14 bases between them. CDR1 and CDR2 (germline): MDHEN, SYDVKM. Looking up the rest from reference TRBV28 and TRBJ2-5 gives the full variable domain: DVKVTQSSRYLVKRTGEKVFLECVQDMDHENMFWYRQDPGLGLRLIYFSYDVKMKEKGDIPEGYSVSREKKERFSLILESASTNQTSMYLCATRLAGETQYFGPGTRLLVL.

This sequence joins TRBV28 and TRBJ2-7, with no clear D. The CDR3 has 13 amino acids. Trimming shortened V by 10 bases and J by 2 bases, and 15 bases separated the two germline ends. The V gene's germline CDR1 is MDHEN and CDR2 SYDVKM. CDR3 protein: CATKHADAYEQYF. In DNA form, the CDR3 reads TGTGCCACCAAGCACGCGGATGCCTACGAGCAGTACTTC.

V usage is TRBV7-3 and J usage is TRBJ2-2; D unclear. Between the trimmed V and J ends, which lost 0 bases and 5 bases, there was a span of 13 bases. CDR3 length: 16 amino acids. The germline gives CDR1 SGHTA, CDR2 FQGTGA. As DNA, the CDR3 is TGTGCCAGCAGCTTAACGGCAGGAATACGGACCGGGGAGCTGTTTTTT. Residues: CASSLTAGIRTGELFF.